The T cell receptor beta chain under discussion was sequenced for a study of beta chain features in type 1 diabetes. Study-level points and caveats: In type 1 diabetes patients, VDJ junctions had fewer insertions; deletions at these junctions were more frequent.

This clone was counted between two and nine times. Antigen: not known. The CDR3 runs 17 residues. The junction had 3 bases not matched to a gene; V was cut back by 6 bases and J by 0 bases. Germline V gives CDR1 SNHLY, CDR2 FYNNEI. The study reverse transcribed the entire isolated RNA, so it sequenced expressed TCRB transcripts. The protocol was immunoSEQ multiplex PCR, while the TCRdb copy is restricted to in-frame clones and leaves out a portion. The sample shows 900,000 or so clones, around a sixth of them seen only once. This TCR derives from a young woman in good health. The J gene is TRBJ2-2, the V gene TRBV2, with 14 nucleotides matching TRBD2. Sequences were obtained from naive CD4+ T cells from blood. The DNA for the CDR3 is TGTGCCAGCAGGAGGACTAGCGGGAGGTCGAACACCGGGGAGCTGTTTTTT. This translates into CASRRTSGRSNTGELFF.